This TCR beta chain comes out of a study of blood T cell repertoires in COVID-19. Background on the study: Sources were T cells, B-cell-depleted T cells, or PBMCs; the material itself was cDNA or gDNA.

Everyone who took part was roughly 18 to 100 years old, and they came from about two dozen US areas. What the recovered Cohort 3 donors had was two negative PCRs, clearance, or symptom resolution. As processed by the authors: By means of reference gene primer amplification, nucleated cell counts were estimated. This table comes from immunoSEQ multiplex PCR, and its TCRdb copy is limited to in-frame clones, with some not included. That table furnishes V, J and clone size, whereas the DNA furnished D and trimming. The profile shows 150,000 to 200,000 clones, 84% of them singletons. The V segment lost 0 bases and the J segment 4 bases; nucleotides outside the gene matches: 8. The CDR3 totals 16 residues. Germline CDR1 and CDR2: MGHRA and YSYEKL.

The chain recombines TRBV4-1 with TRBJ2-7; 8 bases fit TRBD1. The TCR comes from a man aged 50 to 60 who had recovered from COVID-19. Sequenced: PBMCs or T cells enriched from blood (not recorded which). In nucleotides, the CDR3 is TGCGCCAGCAGCCAAGATATCCAGGGGGCGTGGTACGAGCAGTACTTC. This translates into CASSQDIQGAWYEQYF.